The 10 T cell receptor beta chains in this list originate from one sample, sequenced in a study of blood T cell repertoires in COVID-19. Measured with immunoSEQ multiplex PCR; TCRdb has only the in-frame clones, and not every one. The repertoire holds around 100,000 clones, with roughly 84% as singletons. Sequencing was carried out using peripheral blood. The receptors were sampled from an older man with active or convalescent COVID-19.

The chain employs TRBV6-1 and TRBJ2-5; TRBD1 agrees at 8 bases. The CDR3 runs 15 residues. The V gene end was trimmed by 5 bases and the J gene end by 6 bases; junction bases not matched to a gene: 11. In germline, CDR1 is MNHNS, CDR2 SASEGT. The CDR3 loop is CASSPPTGERKTQYF. CDR3 in DNA: TGTGCCAGCAGTCCCCCGACAGGGGAAAGAAAGACCCAGTACTTC.

The chain links TRBV6-2 or TRBV6-3 to TRBJ1-5; 9 positions agree with TRBD1. V gave up 2 bases and J gave up 6 bases; unmatched junction bases: 5. CDR3 length equals 15 residues. Germline values: CDR1 MNHEY, CDR2 SVGEGT. The CDR3 DNA reads TGTGCCAGCAGTTACATCGGGACAGGGTCTCAGCCCCAGCATTTT. Its translation is CASSYIGTGSQPQHF.

The sample holds a few counts of this clone. The chain links TRBV19 to TRBJ1-1; D not certain. The CDR3 sequence is 14 residues long. V was cut by 4 bases and J by 0 bases, with 9 bases left in between. In germline, CDR1 is LNHDA, CDR2 SQIVND (reference sequence). CDR3 sequence: CASSSAALNTEAFF. CDR3 bases: TGTGCCAGTAGTAGTGCGGCCTTGAACACTGAAGCTTTCTTT.

This chain uses TRBV4-1 with TRBJ2-7, with a tentative D call TRBD2 (6 bases). The V end was cut by 1 base, the J end by 6 bases, with 10 bases between. Germline V lookup: CDR1 MGHRA, CDR2 YSYEKL. The CDR3 extends over 13 amino acids. The CDR3 loop is CASSQVTRGEQYF. In DNA, the CDR3 is TGCGCCAGCAGCCAAGTGACGCGGGGCGAGCAGTACTTC.

V is TRBV19 and J is TRBJ1-6; 8 bases fit TRBD1. Germline assignment: CDR1 LNHDA and CDR2 SQIVND (reference sequence). The CDR3 runs 17 residues. The J segment lost 0 bases and the V segment lost 7 bases, leaving 8 bases of the junction unmatched. CDR3 coding DNA: TGTGCCAGTACCCCAAGAACAGGGGGCTCCTATAATTCACCCCTCCACTTT. It codes for CASTPRTGGSYNSPLHF. The full variable domain, its missing parts supplied by reference TRBV19 and TRBJ1-6, is DGGITQSPKYLFRKEGQNVTLSCEQNLNHDAMYWYRQDPGQGLRLIYYSQIVNDFQKGDIAEGYSVSREKKESFPLTVTSAQKNPTAFYLCASTPRTGGSYNSPLHFGNGTRLTVT.

The chain combines TRBV7-2 with TRBJ2-5; the match to TRBD2 covers 8 bases. V lost 2 bases to trimming and J lost 5 bases; unmatched junction nucleotides: 10. Germline CDR1 reads SGHTA; CDR2 reads FQGNSA. This CDR3 spans 16 amino acids. CDR3 bases: TGTGCCAGCAGCTTAAGTTTCGGGGGGGCGAGGGAGACCCAGTACTTC. Protein sequence: CASSLSFGGARETQYF.

J is TRBJ1-3 and V is TRBV5-4; D is perhaps TRBD1 (5 bases). CDR3 size: 14 residues. V was pared by 6 bases and J by 1 base, with 11 bases between. Germline CDR1 and CDR2: SGHNT and YYREEE (reference sequence). CDR3 sequence: CASTLGGSGNTIYF. For the CDR3, the DNA is TGTGCCAGCACCCTGGGGGGTTCTGGAAACACCATATATTTT.

This chain uses TRBV24-1 with TRBJ2-3; maybe TRBD1 (5 bases). This CDR3 region has 12 residues. The germline gives CDR1 KGHDR, CDR2 SFDVKD. Trimming pared 10 bases from V and 2 bases from J, leaving 9 bases between. CDR3 nucleotides: TGTGCCACACAGGACGACACAGATACGCAGTATTTT. It yields the protein CATQDDTDTQYF.

The chain has TRBV5-1 and TRBJ2-1; TRBD2 aligns across 11 bases. The CDR3 runs 14 residues. The V gene end was trimmed by 3 bases and the J gene end by 9 bases; junction bases not matched to a gene: 5. Germline values: CDR1 SGHRS, CDR2 YFSETQ. This chain's CDR3 is CASSSGTSGSEQFF. Here the CDR3 DNA reads TGCGCCAGCAGCTCAGGGACTAGCGGAAGTGAGCAGTTCTTC.

The V and J genes are TRBV15 and TRBJ2-2; TRBD1 aligns across 11 bases. Germline CDR1 is LNHNV and CDR2 is YYDKDF (reference sequence). The CDR3 has 17 residues. Unmatched junction bases numbered 3, after V lost 0 bases and J lost 3 bases. The CDR3 bases are TGTGCCACCAGCAGAGATTGGGGACAGGGGGACACCGGGGAGCTGTTTTTT. Amino acid sequence: CATSRDWGQGDTGELFF.